The sample holds a few counts of the clone carrying this T cell receptor (beta chain). The data were obtained in a study of T cell responses to AZD1222 COVID-19 vaccine. The protocol was immunoSEQ multiplex PCR, while the TCRdb copy is restricted to in-frame clones and leaves out a portion. The table shows some 53,000 clones, with approximately 86% occurring only once. Per germline, CDR1 MNHNS and CDR2 SASEGT. The CDR3 is 14 amino acids. V shed 0 bases and J shed 5 bases, with 9 bases lying between them. The specimen was peripheral blood, collected 28 days after the second AZD1222 dose. The sequence was obtained from an adult who received the AZD1222 COVID-19 vaccine. The V gene is TRBV6-1, the J gene TRBJ2-3; D not resolved. CDR3 in amino acids: CASSEAGPQDTQYF. CDR3 in DNA: TGTGCCAGCAGTGAAGCTGGCCCGCAAGATACGCAGTATTTT.